The 18 T cell receptor beta chains reported below all come from one sample, sequenced in a study of T cell responses to AZD1222 COVID-19 vaccine. This table comes from immunoSEQ multiplex PCR, and its TCRdb copy is limited to in-frame clones, with some not included. The table includes 150,000 to 160,000 clones, just over 90% detected once. Sequencing was performed on peripheral blood, taken on day 0 of AZD1222 vaccination. The source is an adult in good health.

The chain joins TRBV2 to TRBJ1-1, with D possibly matching TRBD1 (6 bases). The CDR3 runs to 13 residues. Germline CDR1 is SNHLY and CDR2 is FYNNEI. V lost 8 bases to trimming and J lost 5 bases, with 15 bases between them. In DNA form, the CDR3 reads TGTGCCAGCCTGACCAGGGGCGGGACTGAAGCTTTCTTT. It translates to CASLTRGGTEAFF.

The chain joins TRBV11-3 to TRBJ2-3, with D tentatively TRBD2 (5 bases). The germline gives CDR1 SGHNT, CDR2 YENEEA. The CDR3 runs to 19 residues. The V and J ends lost 1 base and 4 bases respectively, with 24 bases between them. The DNA of the CDR3 is TGTGCCAGCAGCTTAGGTCAGTGGTCGTCGAGGGAAGGGCCAGATACGCAGTATTTT. It translates to CASSLGQWSSREGPDTQYF.

This chain connects TRBV4-3 to TRBJ2-3, with TRBD2 identical over 8 bases. CDR3 size: 15 residues. The ends lost 1 base at V and 5 bases at J; junction bases unmatched: 5. Germline CDR1 and CDR2: LGHNA and YSLEER. Here the CDR3 DNA reads TGCGCCAGCAGCCAAGTGGCGGGAGGTATAGATACGCAGTATTTT. Its protein is CASSQVAGGIDTQYF.

The chain combines TRBV6-1 with TRBJ1-2; unclear D gene. Trimming took off 2 bases at V and 0 bases at J, with 7 bases between the two ends. The CDR3 runs to 14 residues. Looked up from germline, CDR1 is MNHNS and CDR2 is SASEGT. The CDR3 here is CASSEITANYGYTF. The CDR3 DNA follows: TGTGCCAGCAGTGAAATAACAGCTAACTATGGCTACACCTTC.

This clone appeared a single time. V is TRBV7-9 and J is TRBJ2-1; TRBD2 aligns across 7 bases. The CDR3 runs 16 residues. Trimming took 5 bases from V and 3 from J; bases not matched to a gene: 10. CDR1 SEHNR and CDR2 FQNEAQ come from the germline V gene (reference sequence). CDR3 amino acids: CASSLASSGNYNEQFF. CDR3 coding DNA: TGTGCCAGCAGCCTTGCGTCTAGCGGTAACTACAATGAGCAGTTCTTC.

In this sample, this clone turned up a few times. The chain joins TRBV12-3 or TRBV12-4 to TRBJ1-2; D gene ambiguous. The CDR3 has 13 amino acids. V was clipped by 2 bases and J by 3 bases, with 7 bases between them. CDR3 sequence: CASSLSGDYGYTF. Written as DNA, the CDR3 is TGTGCCAGCAGTTTATCCGGGGACTATGGCTACACCTTC.

The J gene is TRBJ2-7, the V gene TRBV4-3, with TRBD2 matching over 10 bases. This CDR3 contains 17 residues. The junction had 10 bases not matched to a gene; V was cut back by 4 bases and J by 1 base. The germline CDR1 and CDR2 sequences are LGHNA and YSLEER. The CDR3, as DNA: TGCGCCAGCAGCCCGGCCCTTTCTAGCGGGAGATCCTACGAGCAGTACTTC. Translation: CASSPALSSGRSYEQYF.

This chain joins TRBV5-5 and TRBJ2-1; D is unresolved. Germline lookup yields CDR1 SGHKS and CDR2 YYEKEE (reference sequence). CDR3 length: 12 residues. The V and J ends lost 7 bases and 4 bases respectively, with 9 bases between them. Here the CDR3 DNA reads TGTGCCAGCTCAGGTTCTTACAATGAGCAGTTCTTC. Amino acids: CASSGSYNEQFF.

This clone was observed a few times. The chain uses TRBV28 and TRBJ1-6; D unclear. CDR1 is MDHEN and CDR2 is SYDVKM in the germline V gene. Trimming took off 7 bases at V and 1 base at J, with 11 bases between the two ends. The CDR3 is 15 amino acids. CDR3 region: CASKYRLSYNSPLHF. DNA for the CDR3: TGTGCCAGCAAATATAGGTTGTCCTATAATTCACCCCTCCACTTT.

The chain couples TRBV6-6 to TRBJ2-1, with D unresolved. V was clipped by 2 bases and J by 6 bases, with 14 bases between them. Germline CDR1 is MNHNY and CDR2 is SVGAGI (reference sequence). CDR3 length: 15 residues. The CDR3 region has the DNA TGTGCCAGCAGTTACGGCGGCTTAGCTGTCAATGAGCAGTTCTTC. Residues: CASSYGGLAVNEQFF.

This clone came up once. The chain recombines TRBV6-5 with TRBJ1-4; D gene uncertain. CDR3 length: 13 amino acids. V was cut by 6 bases and J by 8 bases, with 13 bases left in between. The germline V gene encodes CDR1 MNHEY and CDR2 SVGAGI. CDR3 residues: CASRGDGREKLFF. In DNA, the CDR3 is TGTGCCAGCAGGGGAGATGGTCGGGAAAAACTGTTTTTT.

The CDR3 here is CASSPHVGNQPQHF. The CDR3 DNA reads as TGTGCCAGCAGCCCCCACGTGGGTAATCAGCCCCAGCATTTT. The chain employs TRBV9 and TRBJ1-5, with no clear D. Deletions cut 4 bases from V and 4 bases from J, with 12 bases between. CDR3 length: 14 residues. Germline V gives CDR1 SGDLS, CDR2 YYNGEE.

This clone was detected a few times. The chain is built from TRBV24-1 and TRBJ2-2; 9 bases agree with TRBD1. Germline V lookup: CDR1 KGHDR, CDR2 SFDVKD. This CDR3 contains 18 residues. The V gene end was trimmed by 0 bases and the J gene end by 0 bases; junction bases not matched to a gene: 4. CDR3 sequence: CATSDLKGTGTNTGELFF. CDR3 sequence (DNA): TGTGCCACCAGTGATTTGAAGGGGACAGGGACGAACACCGGGGAGCTGTTTTTT.

V usage is TRBV29-1 and J usage is TRBJ1-1; 7 nucleotides line up with TRBD1. This CDR3 is built from 14 residues. Trimming took 4 bases from V and 1 from J; bases not matched to a gene: 6. Germline CDR1 and CDR2: SQVTM and ANQGSEA. The DNA for the CDR3 is TGCAGCGTTGCCGGAGGACAGGCGAACACTGAAGCTTTCTTT. It encodes CSVAGGQANTEAFF.

V gene TRBV6-5 combines with J gene TRBJ1-5; tentatively, D is TRBD1 (5 bases). V was cut by 2 bases and J by 1 base, with 9 bases left in between. The CDR3 has 15 residues. Germline V gene lookup returns CDR1 MNHEY and CDR2 SVGAGI. The DNA for the CDR3 is TGTGCCAGCAGTTACAAGGGACCGAGCAATCAGCCCCAGCATTTT. Translated, it gives CASSYKGPSNQPQHF.

This chain joins TRBV5-3 and TRBJ2-1; no definite D call. TRBV5-3 is an open reading frame whose function is uncertain. Trimming took 0 bases from V and 4 from J, leaving 14 bases between them. CDR3 size: 16 residues. As DNA, the CDR3 is TGTGCCAGAAGCTTGGCCTTCGGAAAGGAATACAATGAGCAGTTCTTC. Protein product: CARSLAFGKEYNEQFF.

The chain has TRBV5-4 and TRBJ2-3; D is unresolved. V was clipped by 0 bases and J by 5 bases, with 7 bases between them. The CDR3 length is 13 residues. CDR1 is SGHNT, CDR2 YYREEE, per germline (reference sequence). The CDR3 region has the DNA TGTGCCAGCAGCTTGGACGGTTTAGATACGCAGTATTTT. Translating it yields CASSLDGLDTQYF.

This clone was observed once. The chain combines TRBV25-1 with TRBJ1-4; the match to TRBD1 covers 7 bases. Germline CDR1 reads MGHDK; CDR2 reads SYGVNS. J gave up 4 bases and V 2 bases, and 4 bases lay outside the gene matches. The CDR3 runs 15 residues. The CDR3 sequence is CASSERDRINEKLFF. In DNA form, the CDR3 reads TGTGCCAGCAGTGAACGGGACAGAATTAATGAAAAACTGTTTTTT. Variable domain in full (rest from reference TRBV25-1 and TRBJ1-4): EADIYQTPRYLVIGTGKKITLECSQTMGHDKMYWYQQDPGMELHLIHYSYGVNSTEKGDLSSESTVSRIRTEHFPLTLESARPSHTSQYLCASSERDRINEKLFFGSGTQLSVL.